This TCR beta chain was identified during a study of beta chain features in type 1 diabetes. Study results and caveats: Cells with high TCR expression could be over-represented when cDNA is sequenced. PCR might show a preference for shorter templates, equally across patients and controls.

There was one heparinised blood draw per donor, averaging around 0.11 L. This CDR3 spans 16 amino acids. Germline assignment: CDR1 LGHNA and CDR2 YSLEER. As every portion of the isolated RNA was reverse transcribed, the sequencing read expressed TCRB transcripts. The protocol was immunoSEQ multiplex PCR, while the TCRdb copy is restricted to in-frame clones and leaves out a portion. The table lists about 900,000 clones, about a sixth of them singletons, with 0.02% to 0.03% in the top ten. Turning to this clone: Its matching antigen is unknown.

The source material was naive CD4+ T cells from blood. The sequence was obtained from a woman aged 18-30 years in good health. V and J are TRBV4-3 and TRBJ2-5; 8 bases map to TRBD2. The end of the DNA fits TRBJ2-7 better, so the J call may be wrong. CDR3 sequence (DNA): TGCGCCAGCAGCAAGGCGACTGTAGCGGGAAGCTACGAGCAGTACTTC. Translation: CASSKATVAGSYEQYF.